This T cell receptor (beta chain) was found in a study of cytomegalovirus exposure and HLA in healthy donors. On the study more broadly: Researchers found that roughly 80% of under 450 genotyped donors fell within the Caucasian-associated ancestry cluster.

This CDR3 has 15 amino acids. Germline V gene data show CDR1 as MNHEY and CDR2 as SVGAGI. V shed 2 bases, J shed 4 bases, and the junction held 3 bases outside the gene matches. The study ran its PCR with 60 Vbeta and 13 Jbeta primers. The assay was immunoSEQ multiplex PCR, and TCRdb's table has in-frame clones only and misses some. Of 100,000 to 150,000 clones in the sample, under 85% were seen once. Sample: PBMCs. This receptor was identified in a man between 18 and 29 years old in good health and CMV-seropositive. V gene TRBV6-5 combines with J gene TRBJ1-1; 11 positions match TRBD1. CDR3 bases: TGTGCCAGCAGTTACGGGGGACAGGGGGGCACTGAAGCTTTCTTT. Its translation: CASSYGGQGGTEAFF.